Sequencing of this T cell receptor (beta chain) was carried out in a study of blood T cells in healthy people across ages. Study-level results: There were more naive CD4+ cells and higher diversity in long-lived donors than in aged donors.

Through a sample-barcoded 5' primer and a J-beta primer mix, a second PCR was run for roughly 6 to 12 cycles. Every sample produced at least 2.5 million CDR3-containing paired-end reads. From the 5' RACE reads, TCRdb called clonotypes with MiXCR, one entry per CDR3 protein. The sample lists some 1.8 million distinct CDR3 sequences, roughly two fifths occurring once. There are 14 residues in the CDR3. Trimming cost V 0 bases and J 0 bases, with 6 bases left between them. Germline loops: CDR1 SGHKS, CDR2 YYEKEE (reference sequence). Donors gave about 9.3 milliliters of peripheral blood apiece. This clonotype came up many times. Its antigen is still unknown.

Sample: blood. The receptor's source is a human donor in good health. The chain employs TRBV5-5 and TRBJ2-5, with D tentatively TRBD1 or TRBD2 (5 bases each). The CDR3 sequence: CASSLVGDQETQYF. The CDR3 DNA reads TGTGCCAGCAGCTTGGTGGGGGACCAAGAGACCCAGTACTTC.